The entry below describes one T cell receptor beta chain. V was pared by 5 bases and J by 12 bases, with 11 bases between. Germline CDR1 and CDR2: SGHDN and FVKESK. This CDR3 is 12 amino acids long. Sequencing used immunoSEQ multiplex PCR; TCRdb keeps in-frame clones, though not all of them. The sample lists 79,000 or so clones, more than 70% occurring once. These data belong to a study of T cell responses to AZD1222 COVID-19 vaccine. This receptor was taken from an adult who received the AZD1222 COVID-19 vaccine. The rearrangement links TRBV14 to TRBJ1-6, with D possibly TRBD1 on 5 matching bases. The specimen comprised peripheral blood, sampled 28 days after the second AZD1222 dose. The CDR3: CASSYAGGPLHF. CDR3 sequence (DNA): TGTGCCAGCAGCTATGCGGGGGGACCCCTCCACTTT.